The 14 T cell receptor beta chains below all came from one sample that was sequenced in a study of T cell repertoires in cytomegalovirus infection. For these TCRs, the target antigens are not known. In TCRdb, the reads were re-called with MiXCR into one record per CDR3 protein. The sample has around 900,000 distinct CDR3 sequences; more than 25% are singletons. Sequencing used cultured CD8+ T cells from PBMCs, obtained from culture after CMV antigen stimulation. All receptors come from a human donor in good health (CMV status not recorded). Some clones in this sample may be carry-over from other donors' samples.

This clonotype was counted only a few times. The chain combines TRBV6-2 or TRBV6-3 with TRBJ2-7, with a weak D call TRBD2 (5 bases). This CDR3 has 9 amino acids. From germline, CDR1 is MNHEY and CDR2 SVGEGT. The CDR3 region has the DNA TGTGCGAGCGGTACAGAGCAGTACTTC. The encoded protein is CASGTEQYF.

The chain joins TRBV11-2 to TRBJ2-7; unclear D gene. V lost 2 bases and J lost 0, with 14 bases in between. Looked up from germline, CDR1 is SGHAT and CDR2 is FQNNGV. The CDR3 runs to 16 residues. The CDR3 region has the DNA TGTGCCAGCAGCTTATGGGTTCGCACAAGCTCCTACGAGCAGTACTTC. Its protein product is CASSLWVRTSSYEQYF. The full variable domain, in which reference TRBV11-2 and TRBJ2-7 provide the parts outside the CDR3, is EAGVAQSPRYKIIEKRQSVAFWCNPISGHATLYWYQQILGQGPKLLIQFQNNGVVDDSQLPKDRFSAERLKGVDSTLKIQPAKLEDSAVYLCASSLWVRTSSYEQYFGPGTRLTVT.

The chain uses TRBV24-1 and TRBJ1-2, with TRBD1 matching 10 bases. J was trimmed by 2 bases and V by 2 bases; bases with no gene match: 19. This CDR3 has 21 amino acids. The V gene's germline CDR1 is KGHDR and CDR2 SFDVKD. The chain's CDR3 is CATSDSTDLVDGQGENYGYTF. The CDR3 region has the DNA TGTGCCACCAGTGATTCGACCGATTTAGTAGACGGACAGGGGGAGAACTATGGCTACACCTTC.

There are many counts of this clonotype. V is TRBV2 and J is TRBJ1-1; no reliable D call. CDR1 is SNHLY and CDR2 is FYNNEI in the germline V gene. The CDR3 contains 15 residues. With 1 base removed from V and 1 base from J, the gap between germline ends came to 10 bases. In DNA, the CDR3 is TGTGCCAGCAGTGAAGGGCGTCCACGGAACACTGAAGCTTTCTTT. This gives the protein CASSEGRPRNTEAFF.

This clonotype was counted only a few times. The chain employs TRBV5-6 and TRBJ2-5, with 10 nucleotides matching TRBD1. From germline, CDR1 is SGHDT and CDR2 YYEEEE. The ends lost 4 bases at V and 2 bases at J; junction bases unmatched: 11. This CDR3 comprises 17 residues. CDR3: CASSPWRRDRGQETQYF. Here the CDR3 DNA reads TGTGCCAGCAGCCCTTGGAGACGGGACAGGGGTCAAGAGACCCAGTACTTC.

The chain couples TRBV27 to TRBJ1-3; maybe TRBD1 (6 bases). The V end lost 5 bases, the J end lost 0 bases, and 14 bases lay between the germline ends. The germline V gene encodes CDR1 MNHEY and CDR2 SMNVEV (reference sequence). This CDR3 is built from 16 residues. In nucleotides, the CDR3 is TGTGCCAGCAGTCTCGGGACACCTTTCTCTGGAAACACCATATATTTT. This sequence encodes CASSLGTPFSGNTIYF.

The chain joins TRBV15 to TRBJ2-1; TRBD2 is a possible D gene (6 bases). The CDR3 runs to 16 residues. Trimming removed 3 bases at V and 0 bases at J, with 12 bases between. The germline V gene encodes CDR1 LNHNV and CDR2 YYDKDF (reference sequence). CDR3 region: CATSSGGESSYNEQFF. For the CDR3, the DNA is TGTGCCACCAGCAGTGGCGGGGAGAGCTCCTACAATGAGCAGTTCTTC.

The chain carries TRBV10-3 and TRBJ2-3; D call uncertain. Germline CDR1 and CDR2: ENHRY and SYGVKD. The CDR3 is 16 residues long. Trimming removed 11 bases from V and 2 bases from J, with 23 bases in between. The CDR3 sequence: CAPQAPLTGITDTQYF. In DNA, the CDR3 is TGTGCCCCTCAGGCCCCTTTAACGGGTATCACAGATACGCAGTATTTT.

The sample holds one count of this clonotype. This chain links TRBV4-1 with TRBJ1-1, with a tentative D call TRBD1 (5 bases). V was pared by 1 base and J by 4 bases, with 10 bases between. CDR1 is MGHRA, CDR2 YSYEKL, per germline. The CDR3 has 14 residues. CDR3 DNA: TGCGCCAGCAGCCAAGCCAGGGACGGCACTGAAGCTTTCTTT. Protein sequence: CASSQARDGTEAFF.

V gene TRBV7-9 combines with J gene TRBJ2-2, with 10 bases fitting TRBD1. The junction had 19 bases not matched to a gene; V was cut back by 5 bases and J by 7 bases. The CDR3 extends over 19 amino acids. Germline V gene data show CDR1 as SEHNR and CDR2 as FQNEAQ (reference sequence). The CDR3 DNA reads as TGTGCCAGCAGCGGATCCGGGACAGGGGTGCCCGAGAAGGTCGGGGAGCTGTTTTTT. Translated: CASSGSGTGVPEKVGELFF.

A few counts support this clonotype. This chain connects TRBV6-1 to TRBJ2-3; no firm D call. The germline V gene encodes CDR1 MNHNS and CDR2 SASEGT. The CDR3 is 13 amino acids. V lost 3 bases and J lost 2, with 6 bases in between. The chain's CDR3 is CASSEGFTDTQYF. Here the CDR3 DNA reads TGTGCCAGCAGTGAGGGTTTCACAGATACGCAGTATTTT.

In this sample, this clonotype turned up a few times. The rearrangement links TRBV6-1 to TRBJ2-7, with TRBD1 as a possible D gene (6 bases). The length of the CDR3 is 14 residues. CDR1 is MNHNS, CDR2 SASEGT, per germline. Trimming pared 4 bases from V and 3 bases from J, leaving 13 bases between. The CDR3 is CASSGRRTVYEQYF. DNA for the CDR3: TGTGCCAGCAGTGGACGGAGGACAGTCTACGAGCAGTACTTC.

The genes are TRBV6-1 and TRBJ1-5; 8 bases are a match to TRBD1. CDR1 MNHNS and CDR2 SASEGT come from the germline V gene. Trimming took 6 bases from V and 5 from J; bases not matched to a gene: 6. The CDR3 covers 14 residues. Here the CDR3 reads CASSGTGYDQPQHF. In nucleotides, the CDR3 is TGTGCCAGCAGCGGGACAGGCTACGATCAGCCCCAGCATTTT.

The V and J genes are TRBV19 and TRBJ1-1; TRBD1 matches 7 bases. Trimming took 3 bases from V and 5 from J; bases not matched to a gene: 3. CDR1 is LNHDA and CDR2 is SQIVND in the germline V gene (reference sequence). There are 13 residues in the CDR3. Here the CDR3 reads CASSMATGTEAFF. The CDR3 bases are TGTGCCAGTAGTATGGCGACAGGGACTGAAGCTTTCTTT.